This T cell receptor (beta chain) was found in a study of blood T cell repertoires in COVID-19. Authors' data handling: It was from reference gene primer amplification that nucleated cell counts were estimated. The data were produced by immunoSEQ multiplex PCR, yet TCRdb's version contains in-frame clones alone and is incomplete. The V and J calls and clone size come from that table; D and trimming were worked out from the DNA. Of under 45,000 clones in the sample, approximately 88% were seen once. Germline CDR1 and CDR2: SGHRS and YFSETQ. The ends lost 4 bases at V and 0 bases at J; junction bases unmatched: 15. This CDR3 is built from 18 residues.

Sequencing input: peripheral blood. V and J are TRBV5-1 and TRBJ1-2, with 7 bases that match TRBD1. The receptor's source is a human donor in a cohort sampled during active COVID-19. The CDR3 DNA reads as TGCGCCAGCAGCCCTGTCCCTACAGGGGTAGGGGCTAACTATGGCTACACCTTC. Translation gives CASSPVPTGVGANYGYTF.